The rows below give T cell receptor beta chains drawn from one sample of a study of blood T cells in healthy people across ages. TCRdb called the 5' RACE reads again in MiXCR, with one record for every CDR3 protein. The sample yields about 1.4 million distinct CDR3 sequences, approximately 63% seen once. What was sequenced was blood. These receptors were taken from a man younger than 30 in good health. Each CDR3 is given with its conserved first and last residue. The D gene is left open where the match is weak. Size values are once, few and many counts, or a class for expanded clones, and some rows have none.

NA TRBJ1-4 TRBV6-2/TRBV6-3 NA CASGGGRNEKLFF TGTGCCAGCGGAGGGGGACGGAATGAAAAACTGTTTTTT
TRBD1 TRBJ2-7 TRBV29-1 NA CSVWTGVDEQYF TGCAGCGTTTGGACAGGGGTCGACGAGCAGTACTTC
NA TRBJ2-3 TRBV12-3/TRBV12-4 once CASNTDSSADTQYF TGTGCCAGCAATACAGACAGTAGCGCAGATACGCAGTATTTT
TRBD1 TRBJ2-1 TRBV5-5 few CASSLLDRGRDEQFF TGTGCCAGCAGCTTGTTGGACAGGGGTAGGGATGAGCAGTTCTTC
TRBD2 TRBJ2-1 TRBV7-2 NA CASSLRLAGLSSYNEQFF TGTGCCAGCAGCTTGCGACTAGCGGGGTTGAGCTCCTACAATGAGCAGTTCTTC
TRBD2 TRBJ2-1 TRBV6-2/TRBV6-3 NA CASSRTTSGEHNEQFF TGTGCCAGCAGTCGAACAACTAGCGGGGAACACAATGAGCAGTTCTTC
NA TRBJ2-1 TRBV6-1 NA CASTSTRGLGHEQFF TGTGCCAGCACCAGTACCAGGGGTTTGGGGCATGAGCAGTTCTTC
NA TRBJ2-7 TRBV7-9 NA CASSNREAYEQYF TGTGCCAGCAGTAACCGGGAAGCCTACGAGCAGTACTTC
NA TRBJ1-2 TRBV12-3/TRBV12-4 once CASTLQSTNYGYTF TGTGCCAGCACCCTACAATCAACTAACTATGGCTACACCTTC
TRBD2 TRBJ2-5 TRBV25-1 NA CATRGVETQYF TGTGCCACCCGGGGGGTCGAGACCCAGTACTTC
TRBD2 TRBJ2-1 TRBV7-9 few CASRGLAVYNEQFF TGTGCCAGCAGAGGACTAGCGGTATACAATGAGCAGTTCTTC
NA TRBJ2-5 TRBV12-3/TRBV12-4 NA CTSSGGMETQYF TGTACCAGCAGTGGGGGTATGGAGACCCAGTACTTC
NA TRBJ1-4 TRBV28 NA CASSLYLLATNEKLFF TGTGCCAGCAGTTTATATCTCCTGGCAACTAATGAAAAACTGTTTTTT
TRBD1 TRBJ1-2 TRBV28 NA CASSSRDRVYGYTF TGTGCCAGCAGTTCACGGGACAGGGTCTATGGCTACACCTTC
NA TRBJ2-2 TRBV12-3/TRBV12-4 NA CASSLLRTGELFF TGTGCCAGCAGTTTACTCCGGACCGGGGAGCTGTTTTTT
TRBD2 TRBJ2-3 TRBV7-2 NA CASSISGGLTDTQYF TGTGCCAGCAGCATTAGCGGGGGGCTCACAGATACGCAGTATTTT
NA TRBJ2-7 TRBV5-1 NA CASSLGTDGYEQYF TGCGCCAGCAGCTTGGGGACAGACGGCTACGAGCAGTACTTC
TRBD2 TRBJ2-1 TRBV20-1 NA CSARDVGSGPYNEQFF TGCAGTGCTAGAGATGTGGGTAGCGGGCCCTACAATGAGCAGTTCTTC
NA TRBJ1-6 TRBV10-3 few CAISDGGSNSPLHF TGTGCCATCAGTGATGGGGGTAGTAATTCACCCCTCCACTTT
NA TRBJ2-7 TRBV7-9 few CASSGRQASYEQYF TGTGCCAGCAGCGGACGACAGGCCTCCTACGAGCAGTACTTC
NA TRBJ2-5 TRBV15 NA CATSVQLRRETQYF TGTGCCACCAGTGTCCAGCTTAGGCGTGAGACCCAGTACTTC
NA TRBJ2-7 TRBV27 NA CASSSLDTNEQYF TGTGCCAGCAGCTCGTTGGACACAAACGAGCAGTACTTC
NA TRBJ1-3 TRBV7-9 NA CASSLGAVRSGNTIYF TGTGCCAGCAGCTTAGGAGCGGTGCGCTCTGGAAACACCATATATTTT
NA TRBJ1-6 TRBV3-1 NA CASRRGVLRPLHF TGTGCCAGCAGGCGAGGGGTTCTAAGGCCCCTCCACTTT
NA TRBJ2-5 TRBV3-1 NA CASSLRLTQYF TGTGCCAGCAGCCTTCGGCTGACCCAGTACTTC
TRBD1 TRBJ1-4 TRBV6-2/TRBV6-3 NA CASSYSRGPANEKLFF TGTGCCAGCAGTTACTCGAGGGGGCCGGCTAATGAAAAACTGTTTTTT
NA TRBJ1-5 TRBV4-2 NA CASSPKIYQPQHF TGTGCCAGCAGCCCCAAAATTTATCAGCCCCAGCATTTT
TRBD2 TRBJ2-5 TRBV12-3/TRBV12-4 few CASSLAAGGDQETQYF TGTGCCAGCAGTTTAGCGGCCGGGGGGGACCAAGAGACCCAGTACTTC
NA TRBJ2-1 TRBV29-1 few CSVQGRQTNEQFF TGCAGCGTCCAAGGGAGACAGACCAATGAGCAGTTCTTC
NA TRBJ2-7 TRBV6-2/TRBV6-3 few CASSYLESYEQYF TGTGCCAGCAGTTACTTGGAATCCTACGAGCAGTACTTC
TRBD2 TRBJ2-7 TRBV10-3 NA CAMRLATYEQYF TGTGCCATGCGACTAGCCACCTACGAGCAGTACTTC
NA TRBJ2-3 TRBV7-7 NA CASSLNMQLDTQYF TGTGCTAGCAGCTTAAATATGCAGCTCGATACGCAGTATTTT
NA TRBJ2-3 TRBV2 NA CASSPSRWDTQYF TGTGCCAGCAGTCCCTCTCGGTGGGATACGCAGTATTTT
TRBD1 TRBJ2-7 TRBV20-1 NA CSARDRKRTGTGALYEQYF TGCAGTGCTAGAGATCGGAAAAGGACGGGGACAGGTGCTCTCTACGAGCAGTACTTC
TRBD2 TRBJ2-5 TRBV13 few CASSIGTSSETQYF TGTGCCAGCAGCATCGGGACTAGCAGCGAGACCCAGTACTTC
NA TRBJ1-2 TRBV12-3/TRBV12-4 NA CASSKAVFYGYTF TGTGCCAGCAGTAAAGCGGTGTTCTATGGCTACACCTTC
NA TRBJ2-5 TRBV28 few CASSLIGKETQYF TGTGCCAGCAGTTTGATCGGAAAAGAGACCCAGTACTTC
NA TRBJ2-3 TRBV10-3 NA CAIAQAADTQYF TGTGCCATCGCACAGGCCGCAGATACGCAGTATTTT
NA TRBJ2-7 TRBV28 NA CASSFKVGASEQYF TGTGCCAGCAGTTTCAAGGTAGGGGCCTCCGAGCAGTACTTC
NA TRBJ2-6 TRBV4-3 NA CASREGAGANFLTF TGCGCCAGCAGAGAGGGAGCTGGGGCCAACTTCCTGACTTTC
NA TRBJ2-1 TRBV12-3/TRBV12-4 once CASISGAYDEQFF TGTGCCAGCATCTCGGGTGCATACGATGAGCAGTTCTTC
TRBD2 TRBJ2-7 TRBV3-1 once CASSPNSGSPHEQYF TGTGCCAGCAGCCCAAATAGCGGGAGTCCCCACGAGCAGTACTTC
NA TRBJ2-7 TRBV4-2 NA CASSQVDPGTNYEQYF TGTGCCAGCAGCCAAGTGGATCCCGGGACCAACTACGAGCAGTACTTC
TRBD1 TRBJ1-1 TRBV7-9 NA CASSLTTGSKGYEAFF TGTGCCAGCAGCCTCACGACAGGGTCGAAGGGCTATGAAGCTTTCTTT
NA TRBJ2-7 TRBV7-2 NA CASSTYWAEQYF TGTGCCAGCAGTACGTATTGGGCCGAGCAGTACTTC
NA TRBJ2-2 TRBV4-1 NA CASTEEESGELFF TGCGCCAGCACTGAGGAAGAGAGCGGGGAGCTGTTTTTT
NA TRBJ2-5 TRBV12-3/TRBV12-4 once CASRPASKETQYF TGTGCCAGCAGGCCCGCTTCGAAAGAGACCCAGTACTTC
TRBD2 TRBJ2-1 TRBV20-1 NA CSAMGLADNEQFF TGCAGTGCTATGGGACTAGCGGACAATGAGCAGTTCTTC
NA TRBJ2-1 TRBV13 NA CASSAPLGSYNEQFF TGTGCCAGCAGCGCCCCCTTAGGCTCCTACAATGAGCAGTTCTTC
NA TRBJ2-7 TRBV12-3/TRBV12-4 NA CASGLWASDYEQYF TGTGCCAGCGGCCTATGGGCGAGCGACTACGAGCAGTACTTC
NA TRBJ2-5 TRBV14 NA CASSHRERGLETQYF TGTGCCAGCAGCCACCGGGAGAGAGGGTTAGAGACCCAGTACTTC
NA TRBJ2-3 TRBV24-1 NA CATSEYTTDTQYF TGTGCCACCAGTGAATATACCACAGATACGCAGTATTTT